The subject of this entry is one T cell receptor beta chain. TCRdb's copy holds only in-frame clones and misses some; the assay was immunoSEQ multiplex PCR. The data contain a few hundred thousand clones, 80% to 85% of them singletons. This sample stems from a study of blood T cell repertoires in COVID-19. The sample was peripheral blood. This TCR derives from a woman between 25 and 40 years old who had recovered from COVID-19.

DNA of the CDR3: TGTGCCAGCAGCGCTAGCGGGAGGGGTGTTAATGAGCAGTTCTTC. The encoded protein is CASSASGRGVNEQFF. The chain links TRBV9 to TRBJ2-1, with TRBD2 identical over 12 bases. Germline assignment: CDR1 SGDLS and CDR2 YYNGEE. J lost 7 bases, V lost 3 bases, and 5 bases had no gene match. The CDR3 runs to 15 residues.